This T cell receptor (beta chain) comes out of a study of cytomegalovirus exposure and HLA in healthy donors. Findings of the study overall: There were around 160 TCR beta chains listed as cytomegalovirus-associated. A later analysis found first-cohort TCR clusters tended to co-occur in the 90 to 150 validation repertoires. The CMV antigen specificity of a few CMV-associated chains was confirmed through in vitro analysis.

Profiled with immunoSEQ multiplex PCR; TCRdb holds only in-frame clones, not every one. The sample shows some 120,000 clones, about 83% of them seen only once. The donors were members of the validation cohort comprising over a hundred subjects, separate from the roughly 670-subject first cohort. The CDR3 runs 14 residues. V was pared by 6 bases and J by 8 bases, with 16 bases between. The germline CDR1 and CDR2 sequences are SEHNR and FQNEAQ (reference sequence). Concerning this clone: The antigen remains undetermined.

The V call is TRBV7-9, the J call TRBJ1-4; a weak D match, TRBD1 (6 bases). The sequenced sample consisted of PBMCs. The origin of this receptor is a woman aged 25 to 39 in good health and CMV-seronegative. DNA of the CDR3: TGTGCCAGCAGACCACAGGGTATTCCCGAAAAACTGTTTTTT. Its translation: CASRPQGIPEKLFF. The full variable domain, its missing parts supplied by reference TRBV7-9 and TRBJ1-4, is DTGVSQNPRHKITKRGQNVTFRCDPISEHNRLYWYRQTLGQGPEFLTYFQNEAQLEKSRLLSDRFSAERPKGSFSTLEIQRTEQGDSAMYLCASRPQGIPEKLFFGSGTQLSVL.